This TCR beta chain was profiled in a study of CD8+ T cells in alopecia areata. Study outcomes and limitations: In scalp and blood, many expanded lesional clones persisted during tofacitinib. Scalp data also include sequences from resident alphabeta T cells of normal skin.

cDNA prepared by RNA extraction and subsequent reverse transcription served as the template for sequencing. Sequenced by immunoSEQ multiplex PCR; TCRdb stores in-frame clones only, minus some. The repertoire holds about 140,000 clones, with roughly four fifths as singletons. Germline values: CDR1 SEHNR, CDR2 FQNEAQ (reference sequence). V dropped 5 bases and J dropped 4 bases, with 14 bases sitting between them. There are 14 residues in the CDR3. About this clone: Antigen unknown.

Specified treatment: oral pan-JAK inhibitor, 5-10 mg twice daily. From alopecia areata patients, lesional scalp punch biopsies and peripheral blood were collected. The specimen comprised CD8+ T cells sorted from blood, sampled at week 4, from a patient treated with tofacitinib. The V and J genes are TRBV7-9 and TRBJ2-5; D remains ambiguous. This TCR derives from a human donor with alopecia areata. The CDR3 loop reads CASSARLSPETQYF. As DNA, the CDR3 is TGTGCCAGCAGCGCACGGTTATCCCCAGAGACCCAGTACTTC.